This paragraph covers one T cell receptor (beta chain) sequence. Antigen unknown. The data stem from a study of T cells after yellow fever vaccination. Study conclusions and caveats: Some clonotypes, a small share, were shared between CD4 and CD8 compartments.

CDR1 is DFQATT, CDR2 SNEGSKA, per germline (reference sequence). The length of the CDR3 is 13 residues. Deletions cut 0 bases from V and 9 bases from J, with 9 bases between. Universal primer sites and UMIs were introduced during 5'RACE template-switching synthesis of TCR cDNA. TCRdb re-called the 5' RACE reads through MiXCR, storing one row per CDR3 protein. The table includes about 260,000 distinct CDR3 sequences, about 3.7% detected once. The rearrangement links TRBV20-1 to TRBJ1-6; TRBD1 might be the D (6 bases). The clonotype was recovered from a young man who received the YFV17D yellow fever vaccine. The sequencing used PBMCs, collected 15 days after the yellow fever booster vaccination. The CDR3 nucleotides are TGCAGTGCTAGAGAGGACAGTCTTTCACCCCTCCACTTT. It is translated as CSAREDSLSPLHF.